The T cell receptor beta chain under discussion was sequenced for a study of blood T cell repertoires in COVID-19. Across the study: Whether acute or convalescent, the COVID-19 samples came from the United States, Italy and Spain.

Using immunoSEQ multiplex PCR, the repertoire was profiled, and TCRdb retains in-frame clones only, with some absent. The sample lists fewer than 250,000 clones; roughly 82% were seen once. Germline lookup yields CDR1 GTSNPN and CDR2 SVGIG (reference sequence). Trimming took 5 bases from V and 5 from J, leaving 15 bases between them. The CDR3 contains 13 residues. The chain joins TRBV30 to TRBJ1-1; D may be TRBD1 (5 bases). The TCR sequence derives from a woman in her 70s with acute or convalescent COVID-19. The sequencing sample was made of peripheral blood. DNA for the CDR3: TGTGCCTGGGGCAAAGGGGCCCAAACTGAAGCTTTCTTT. Protein: CAWGKGAQTEAFF.